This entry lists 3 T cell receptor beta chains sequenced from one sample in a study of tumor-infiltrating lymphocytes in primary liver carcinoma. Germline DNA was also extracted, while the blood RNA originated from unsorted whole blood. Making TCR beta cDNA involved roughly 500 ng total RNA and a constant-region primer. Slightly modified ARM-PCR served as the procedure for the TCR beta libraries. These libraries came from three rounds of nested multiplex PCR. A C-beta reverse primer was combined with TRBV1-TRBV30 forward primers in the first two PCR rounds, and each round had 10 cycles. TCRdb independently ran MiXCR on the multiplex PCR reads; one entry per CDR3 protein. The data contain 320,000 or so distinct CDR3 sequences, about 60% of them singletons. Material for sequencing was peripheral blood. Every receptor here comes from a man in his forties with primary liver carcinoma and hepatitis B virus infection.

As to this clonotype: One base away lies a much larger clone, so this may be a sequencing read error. CDR3 DNA sequence: TGCAGCGTTCACCTCCGGGACAGTGTCGGGAACACCGGGGAGCTGTTTTTT. Amino acid sequence: CSVHLRDSVGNTGELFF. The V call is TRBV29-1, the J call TRBJ2-2, with 7 bases aligning to TRBD1. CDR3 length equals 17 residues. Germline trimming cut 5 bases from V and 1 base from J; bases unmatched to any gene: 13. CDR1 and CDR2 (germline): SQVTM, ANQGSEA.

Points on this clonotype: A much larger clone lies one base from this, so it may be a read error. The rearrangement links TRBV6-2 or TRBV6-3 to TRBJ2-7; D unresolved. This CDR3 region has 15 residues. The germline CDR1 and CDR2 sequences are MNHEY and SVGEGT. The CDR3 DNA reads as TGTGCCAGCAGTTACCCGAGAATGAGCTCCTACGAGCACTACTTC. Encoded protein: CASSYPRMSSYEHYF.

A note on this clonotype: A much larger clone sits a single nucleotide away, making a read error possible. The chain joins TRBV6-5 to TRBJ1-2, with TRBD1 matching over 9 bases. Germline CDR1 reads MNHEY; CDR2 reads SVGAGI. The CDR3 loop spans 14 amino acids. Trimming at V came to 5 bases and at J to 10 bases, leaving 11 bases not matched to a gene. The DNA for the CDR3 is TGTGCCAGCAGTCGGGACAGGGTATCGGCTGTCTACACCTTC. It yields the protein CASSRDRVSAVYTF.